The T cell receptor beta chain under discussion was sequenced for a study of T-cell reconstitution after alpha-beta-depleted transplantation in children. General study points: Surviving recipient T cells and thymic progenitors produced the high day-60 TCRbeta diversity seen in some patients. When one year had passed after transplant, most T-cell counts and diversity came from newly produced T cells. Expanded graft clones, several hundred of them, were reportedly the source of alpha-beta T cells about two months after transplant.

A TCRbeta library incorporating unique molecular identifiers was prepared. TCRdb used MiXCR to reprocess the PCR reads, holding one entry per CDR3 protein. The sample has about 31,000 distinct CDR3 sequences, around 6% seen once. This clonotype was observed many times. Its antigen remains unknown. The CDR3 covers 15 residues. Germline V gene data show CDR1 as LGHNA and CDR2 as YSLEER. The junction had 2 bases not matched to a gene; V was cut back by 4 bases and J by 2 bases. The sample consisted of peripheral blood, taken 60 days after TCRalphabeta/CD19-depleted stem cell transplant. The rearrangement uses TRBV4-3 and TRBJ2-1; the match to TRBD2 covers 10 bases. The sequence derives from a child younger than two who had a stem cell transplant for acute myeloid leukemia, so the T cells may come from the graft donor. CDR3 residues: CASSPTSGAYNEQFF. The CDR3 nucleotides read TGCGCCAGCAGCCCCACTAGCGGGGCCTACAATGAGCAGTTCTTC.